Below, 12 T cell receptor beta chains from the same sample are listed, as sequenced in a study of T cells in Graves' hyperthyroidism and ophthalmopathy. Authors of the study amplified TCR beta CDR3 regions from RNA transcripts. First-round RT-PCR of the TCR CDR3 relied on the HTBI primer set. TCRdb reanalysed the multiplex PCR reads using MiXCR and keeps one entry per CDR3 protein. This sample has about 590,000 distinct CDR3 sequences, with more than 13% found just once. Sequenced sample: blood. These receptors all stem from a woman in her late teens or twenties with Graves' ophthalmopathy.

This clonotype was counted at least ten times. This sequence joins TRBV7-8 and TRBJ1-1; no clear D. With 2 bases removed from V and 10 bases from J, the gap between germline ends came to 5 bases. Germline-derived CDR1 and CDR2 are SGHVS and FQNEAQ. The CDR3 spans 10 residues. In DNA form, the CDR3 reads TGTGCCAGCAGCTTAAATCGAGCTTTCTTT. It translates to CASSLNRAFF.

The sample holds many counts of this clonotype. The CDR3 DNA sequence: TGTGCCAGCTCAATCAGTCCGGGGTTGGGCGATGAGCAGTTCTTC. Protein sequence: CASSISPGLGDEQFF. This sequence joins TRBV11-3 and TRBJ2-1; D might be TRBD2 (5 bases). CDR1 and CDR2 from the germline V gene are SGHNT and YENEEA. Trimming took off 8 bases at V and 8 bases at J, with 22 bases between the two ends. The CDR3 is 15 residues long.

The CDR3 sequence: CATSDSYRGNEQFF. The DNA of the CDR3 is TGTGCCACCAGTGATTCCTACAGGGGGAATGAGCAGTTCTTC. The V call is TRBV24-1, the J call TRBJ2-1; TRBD1 matches at 8 bases. Trimming cost V 2 bases and J 7 bases; bases outside gene matches: 3. CDR1 is KGHDR, CDR2 SFDVKD, per germline. This CDR3 is 14 amino acids long.

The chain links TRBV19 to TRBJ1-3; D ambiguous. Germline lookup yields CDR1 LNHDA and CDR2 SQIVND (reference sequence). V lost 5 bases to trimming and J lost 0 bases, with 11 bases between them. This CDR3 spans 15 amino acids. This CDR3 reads CASSFWEASGNTIYF. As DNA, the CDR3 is TGTGCCAGTAGTTTCTGGGAGGCCTCTGGAAACACCATATATTTT.

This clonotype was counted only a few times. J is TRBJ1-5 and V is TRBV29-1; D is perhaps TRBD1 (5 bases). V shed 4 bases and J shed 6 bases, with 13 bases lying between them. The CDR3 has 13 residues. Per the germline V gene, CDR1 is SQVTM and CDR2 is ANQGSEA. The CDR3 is CSVGQGGGQPQHF. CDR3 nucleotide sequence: TGCAGCGTTGGGCAGGGTGGCGGTCAGCCCCAGCATTTT.

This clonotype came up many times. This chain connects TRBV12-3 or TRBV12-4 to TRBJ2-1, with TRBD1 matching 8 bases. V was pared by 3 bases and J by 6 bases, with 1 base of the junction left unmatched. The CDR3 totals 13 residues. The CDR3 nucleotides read TGTGCCAGCAGTTTCGACAGGGGCAATGAGCAGTTCTTC. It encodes CASSFDRGNEQFF.

The CDR3 DNA is TGTGCCAGCAGCGCCTCCGGGACGTCGAACAATGAGCAGTTCTTC. It is translated as CASSASGTSNNEQFF. V and J are TRBV9 and TRBJ2-1, with D possibly being TRBD1 or TRBD2 (5 bases each). The CDR3 spans 15 residues. Germline V gives CDR1 SGDLS, CDR2 YYNGEE. Trimming left V 3 bases short and J 5 bases short, with 15 bases between.

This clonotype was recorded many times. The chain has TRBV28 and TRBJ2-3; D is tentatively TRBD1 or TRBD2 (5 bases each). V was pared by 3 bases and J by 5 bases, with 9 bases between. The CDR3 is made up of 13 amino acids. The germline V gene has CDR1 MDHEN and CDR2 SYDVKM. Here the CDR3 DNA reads TGTGCCAGCAGTTTCGGGGCGGGAGATACGCAGTATTTT. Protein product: CASSFGAGDTQYF. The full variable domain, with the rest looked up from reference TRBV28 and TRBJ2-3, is DVKVTQSSRYLVKRTGEKVFLECVQDMDHENMFWYRQDPGLGLRLIYFSYDVKMKEKGDIPEGYSVSREKKERFSLILESASTNQTSMYLCASSFGAGDTQYFGPGTRLTVL.

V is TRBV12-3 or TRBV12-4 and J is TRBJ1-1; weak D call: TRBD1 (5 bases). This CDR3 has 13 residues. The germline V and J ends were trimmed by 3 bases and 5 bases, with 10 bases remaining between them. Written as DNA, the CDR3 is TGTGCCAGCAGTTTTACAGGACTAACTGAAGCTTTCTTT. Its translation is CASSFTGLTEAFF.

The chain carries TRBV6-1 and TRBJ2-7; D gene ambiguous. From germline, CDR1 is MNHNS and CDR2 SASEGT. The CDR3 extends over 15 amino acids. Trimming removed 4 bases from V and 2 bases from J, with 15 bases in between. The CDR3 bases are TGTGCCAGCAGTGGGGCAGCCCGACCCACCTACGAGCAGTACTTC. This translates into CASSGAARPTYEQYF.

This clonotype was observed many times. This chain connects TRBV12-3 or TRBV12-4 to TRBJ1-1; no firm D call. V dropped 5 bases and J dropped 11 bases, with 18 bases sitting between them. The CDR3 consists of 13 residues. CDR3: CASSTRGDSQAFF. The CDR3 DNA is TGTGCCAGCAGTACCCGCGGGGATTCTCAGGCTTTCTTT.

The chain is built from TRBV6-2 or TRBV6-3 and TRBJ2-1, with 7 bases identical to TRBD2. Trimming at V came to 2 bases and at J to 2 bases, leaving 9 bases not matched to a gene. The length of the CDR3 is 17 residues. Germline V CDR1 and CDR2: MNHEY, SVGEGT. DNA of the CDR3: TGTGCCAGCAGTTACATTTTCGGCGGGAGCGCCTACAATGAGCAGTTCTTC. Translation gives CASSYIFGGSAYNEQFF.